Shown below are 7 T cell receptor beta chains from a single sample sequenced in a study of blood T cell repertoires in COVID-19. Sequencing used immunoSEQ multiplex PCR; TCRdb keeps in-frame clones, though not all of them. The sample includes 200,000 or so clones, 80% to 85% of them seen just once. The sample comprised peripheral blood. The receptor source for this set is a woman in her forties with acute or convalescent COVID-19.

The CDR3 DNA reads TGTGCCAGCAGCGGGACAGAAGTTTCACCCCTCCACTTT. Its protein is CASSGTEVSPLHF. This rearrangement joins TRBV3-1 (or the pseudogene TRBV3-2) to TRBJ1-6, with 7 bases fitting TRBD1. The germline V gene has CDR1 LGHDT and CDR2 YNNKEL (reference sequence). J lost 9 bases, V lost 5 bases, and 4 bases had no gene match. The length of the CDR3 is 13 residues.

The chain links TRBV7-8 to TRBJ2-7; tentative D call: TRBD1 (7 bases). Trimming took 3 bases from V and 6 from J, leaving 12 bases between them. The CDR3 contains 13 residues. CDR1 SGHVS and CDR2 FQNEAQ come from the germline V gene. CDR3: CASSFQGGTEQYF. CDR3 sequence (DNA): TGTGCCAGCAGCTTCCAGGGGGGCACCGAGCAGTACTTC.

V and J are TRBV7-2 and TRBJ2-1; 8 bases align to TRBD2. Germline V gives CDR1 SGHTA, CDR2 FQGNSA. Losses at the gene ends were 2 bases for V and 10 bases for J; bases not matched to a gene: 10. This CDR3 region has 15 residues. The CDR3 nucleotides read TGTGCCAGCAGCTTAAGTAGCGGGGCCCTTCGGGAGCAGTTCTTC. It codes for CASSLSSGALREQFF.

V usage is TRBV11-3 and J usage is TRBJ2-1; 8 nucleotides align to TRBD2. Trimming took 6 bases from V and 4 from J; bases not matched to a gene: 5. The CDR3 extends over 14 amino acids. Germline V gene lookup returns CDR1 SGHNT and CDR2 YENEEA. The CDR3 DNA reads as TGTGCCAGCAGTTCAGGACTAGCTTACAATGAGCAGTTCTTC. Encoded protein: CASSSGLAYNEQFF.

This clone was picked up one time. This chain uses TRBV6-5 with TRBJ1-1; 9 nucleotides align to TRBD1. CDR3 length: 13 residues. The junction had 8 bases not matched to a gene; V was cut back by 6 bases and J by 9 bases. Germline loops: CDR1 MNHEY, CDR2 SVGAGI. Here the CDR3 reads CASRAGQGNQAFF. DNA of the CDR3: TGTGCCAGCAGGGCGGGACAGGGAAATCAAGCTTTCTTT.

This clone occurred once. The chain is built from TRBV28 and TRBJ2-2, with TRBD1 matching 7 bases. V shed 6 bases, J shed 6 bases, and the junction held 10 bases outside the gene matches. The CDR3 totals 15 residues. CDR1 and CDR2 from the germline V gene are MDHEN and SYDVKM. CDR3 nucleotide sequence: TGTGCCAGCAGGCCTGGACAGGCTGTCCCCGGGGAGCTGTTTTTT. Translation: CASRPGQAVPGELFF.

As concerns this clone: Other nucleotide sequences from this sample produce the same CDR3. This CDR3 is CASSVLNEQFF. The CDR3 DNA follows: TGTGCCAGCAGCGTACTCAATGAGCAGTTCTTC. The V and J genes are TRBV12-3 or TRBV12-4 and TRBJ2-1; D is unresolved. Deletions cut 6 bases from V and 6 bases from J, with 6 bases between. CDR3 length: 11 residues.